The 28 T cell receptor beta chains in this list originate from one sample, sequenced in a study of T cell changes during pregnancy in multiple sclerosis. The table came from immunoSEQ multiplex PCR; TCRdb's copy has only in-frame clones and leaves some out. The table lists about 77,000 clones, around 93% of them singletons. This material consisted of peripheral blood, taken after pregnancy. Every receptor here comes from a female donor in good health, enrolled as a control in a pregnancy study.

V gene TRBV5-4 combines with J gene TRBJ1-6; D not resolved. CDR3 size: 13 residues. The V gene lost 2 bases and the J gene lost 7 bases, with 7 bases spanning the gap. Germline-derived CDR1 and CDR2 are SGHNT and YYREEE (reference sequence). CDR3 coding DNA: TGTGCCAGCAGCTTACAGCTGAATTCACCCCTCCACTTT. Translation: CASSLQLNSPLHF.

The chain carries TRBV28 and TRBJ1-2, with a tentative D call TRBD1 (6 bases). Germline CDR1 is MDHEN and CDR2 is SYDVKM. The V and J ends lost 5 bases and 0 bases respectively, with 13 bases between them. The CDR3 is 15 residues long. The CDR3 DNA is TGTGCCAGCAGTACCCCTGGACAGACTAACTATGGCTACACCTTC. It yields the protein CASSTPGQTNYGYTF.

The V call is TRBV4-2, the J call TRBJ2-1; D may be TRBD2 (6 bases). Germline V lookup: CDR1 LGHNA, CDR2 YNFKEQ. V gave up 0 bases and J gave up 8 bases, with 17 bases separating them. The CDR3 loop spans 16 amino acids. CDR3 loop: CASSQEGSGMPDEQFF. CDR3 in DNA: TGTGCCAGCAGCCAAGAGGGTAGCGGCATGCCCGATGAGCAGTTCTTC.

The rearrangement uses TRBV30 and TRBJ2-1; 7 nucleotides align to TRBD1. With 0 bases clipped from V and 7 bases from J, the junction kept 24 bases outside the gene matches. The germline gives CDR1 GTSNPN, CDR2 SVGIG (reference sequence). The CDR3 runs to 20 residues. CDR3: CAWSVRSGTATRSRSNEQFF. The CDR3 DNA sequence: TGTGCCTGGAGTGTACGCTCCGGGACAGCCACACGAAGCCGATCTAATGAGCAGTTCTTC.

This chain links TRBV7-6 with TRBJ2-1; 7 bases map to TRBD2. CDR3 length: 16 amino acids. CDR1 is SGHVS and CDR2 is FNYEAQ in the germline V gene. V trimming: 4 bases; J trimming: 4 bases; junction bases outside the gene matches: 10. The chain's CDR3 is CASSYTRRGGYNEQFF. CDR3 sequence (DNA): TGTGCCAGCAGCTACACCCGACGGGGAGGGTACAATGAGCAGTTCTTC.

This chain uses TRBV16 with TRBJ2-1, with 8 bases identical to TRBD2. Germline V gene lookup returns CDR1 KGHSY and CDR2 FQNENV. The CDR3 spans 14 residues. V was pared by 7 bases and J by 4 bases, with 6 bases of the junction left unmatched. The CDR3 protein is CASNPSGYYNEQFF. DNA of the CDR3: TGTGCCAGCAACCCTAGCGGGTATTACAATGAGCAGTTCTTC.

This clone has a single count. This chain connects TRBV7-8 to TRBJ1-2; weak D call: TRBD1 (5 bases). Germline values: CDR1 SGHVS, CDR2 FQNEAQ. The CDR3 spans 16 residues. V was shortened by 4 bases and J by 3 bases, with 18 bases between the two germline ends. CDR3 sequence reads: CASSSTSPKTDYGYTF. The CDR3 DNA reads TGTGCCAGCAGCTCTACCTCCCCAAAGACAGACTATGGCTACACCTTC.

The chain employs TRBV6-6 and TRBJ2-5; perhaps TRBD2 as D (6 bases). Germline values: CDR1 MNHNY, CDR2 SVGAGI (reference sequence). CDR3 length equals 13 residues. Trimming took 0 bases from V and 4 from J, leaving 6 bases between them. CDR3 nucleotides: TGTGCCAGCAGTTACTCGGGGGGAGAGACCCAGTACTTC. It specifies CASSYSGGETQYF.

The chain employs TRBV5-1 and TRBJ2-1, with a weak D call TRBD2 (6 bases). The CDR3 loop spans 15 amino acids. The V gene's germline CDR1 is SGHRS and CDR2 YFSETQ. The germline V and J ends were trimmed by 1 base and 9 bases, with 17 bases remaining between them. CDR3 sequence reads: CASSLTAGLQSEQFF. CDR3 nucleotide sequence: TGCGCCAGCAGCTTGACAGCAGGACTACAATCTGAGCAGTTCTTC.

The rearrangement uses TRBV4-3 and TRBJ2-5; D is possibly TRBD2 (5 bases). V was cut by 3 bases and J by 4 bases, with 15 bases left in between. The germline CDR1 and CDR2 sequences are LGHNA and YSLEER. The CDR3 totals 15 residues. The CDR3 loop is CASSQYMGEGETQYF. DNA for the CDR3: TGCGCCAGCAGCCAGTACATGGGCGAGGGAGAGACCCAGTACTTC.

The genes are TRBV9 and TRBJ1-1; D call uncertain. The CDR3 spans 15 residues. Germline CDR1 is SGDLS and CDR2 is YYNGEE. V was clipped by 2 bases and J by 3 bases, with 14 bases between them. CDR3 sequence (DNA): TGTGCCAGCAGCGTGAAGGATCGGGGATACACTGAAGCTTTCTTT. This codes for CASSVKDRGYTEAFF.

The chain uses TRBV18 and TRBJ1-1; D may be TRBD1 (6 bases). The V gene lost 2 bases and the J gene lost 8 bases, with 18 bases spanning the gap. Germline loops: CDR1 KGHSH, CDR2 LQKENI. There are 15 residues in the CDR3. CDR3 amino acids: CASSPRRTDDEEAFF. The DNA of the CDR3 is TGTGCCAGCTCACCAAGAAGGACAGATGATGAGGAAGCTTTCTTT.

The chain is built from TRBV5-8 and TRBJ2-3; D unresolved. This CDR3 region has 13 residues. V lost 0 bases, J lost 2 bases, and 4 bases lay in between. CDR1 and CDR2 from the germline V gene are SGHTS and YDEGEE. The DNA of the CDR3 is TGTGCCAGCAGCTTGGGGCACACAGATACGCAGTATTTT. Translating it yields CASSLGHTDTQYF.

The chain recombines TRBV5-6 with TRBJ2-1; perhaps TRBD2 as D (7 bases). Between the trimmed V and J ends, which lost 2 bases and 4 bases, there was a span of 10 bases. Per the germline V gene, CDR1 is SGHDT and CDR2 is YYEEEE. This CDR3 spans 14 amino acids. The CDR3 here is CASSLGGAYNEQFF. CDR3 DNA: TGTGCCAGCAGCTTAGGGGGGGCATACAATGAGCAGTTCTTC.

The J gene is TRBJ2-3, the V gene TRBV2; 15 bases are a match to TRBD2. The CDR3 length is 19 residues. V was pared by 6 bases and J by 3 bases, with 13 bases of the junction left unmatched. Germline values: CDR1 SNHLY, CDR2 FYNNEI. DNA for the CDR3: TGTGCCAGCAGGAGGAGGTGGACTAGCGGGGGGGCGGTTACAGATACGCAGTATTTT. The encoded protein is CASRRRWTSGGAVTDTQYF.

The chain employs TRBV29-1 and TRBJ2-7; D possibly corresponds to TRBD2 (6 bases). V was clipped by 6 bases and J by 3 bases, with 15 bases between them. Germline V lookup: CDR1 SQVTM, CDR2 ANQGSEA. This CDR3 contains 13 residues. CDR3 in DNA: TGCAGCGTCACCGGGACTGGATACTACGAGCAGTACTTC. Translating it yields CSVTGTGYYEQYF.

Here the CDR3 reads CASTGLAGRNTQYF. CDR3 in DNA: TGTGCCAGCACAGGGCTAGCGGGAAGAAATACGCAGTATTTT. J is TRBJ2-3 and V is TRBV5-5; 9 nucleotides align to TRBD2. The junction had 9 bases not matched to a gene; V was cut back by 6 bases and J by 7 bases. The germline gives CDR1 SGHKS, CDR2 YYEKEE (reference sequence). There are 14 residues in the CDR3.

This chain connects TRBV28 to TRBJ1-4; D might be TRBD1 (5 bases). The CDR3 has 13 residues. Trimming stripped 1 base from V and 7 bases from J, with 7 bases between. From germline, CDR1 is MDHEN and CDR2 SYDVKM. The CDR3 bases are TGTGCCAGCAGTTTATCCGGGGGTGAAAAACTGTTTTTT. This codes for CASSLSGGEKLFF.

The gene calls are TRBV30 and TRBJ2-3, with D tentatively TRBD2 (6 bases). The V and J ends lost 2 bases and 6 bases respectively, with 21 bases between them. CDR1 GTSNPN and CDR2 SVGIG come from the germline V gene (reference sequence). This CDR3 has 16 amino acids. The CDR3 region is CAWSQFGTPYSDTQYF. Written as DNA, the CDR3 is TGTGCCTGGAGTCAGTTTGGGACTCCATACAGTGATACGCAGTATTTT.

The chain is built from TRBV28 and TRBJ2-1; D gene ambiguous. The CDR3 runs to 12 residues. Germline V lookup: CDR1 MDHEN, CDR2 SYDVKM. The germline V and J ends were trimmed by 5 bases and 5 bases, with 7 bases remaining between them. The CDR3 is CASSTHNNEQFF. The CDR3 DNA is TGTGCCAGCAGTACCCACAACAATGAGCAGTTCTTC.

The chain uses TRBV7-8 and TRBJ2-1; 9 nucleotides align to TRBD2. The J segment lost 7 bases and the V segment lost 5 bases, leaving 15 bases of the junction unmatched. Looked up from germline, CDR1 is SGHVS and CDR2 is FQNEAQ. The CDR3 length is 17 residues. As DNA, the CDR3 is TGTGCCAGCAGCACACCATTGGATAGCGGGAGACAAAATGAGCAGTTCTTC. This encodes CASSTPLDSGRQNEQFF.

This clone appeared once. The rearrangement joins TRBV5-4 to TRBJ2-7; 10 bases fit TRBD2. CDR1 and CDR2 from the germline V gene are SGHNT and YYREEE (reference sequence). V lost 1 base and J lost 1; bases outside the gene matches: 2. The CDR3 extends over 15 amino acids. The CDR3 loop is CASSLRTSGSYEQYF. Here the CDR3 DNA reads TGTGCCAGCAGCTTGAGGACTAGCGGTTCCTACGAGCAGTACTTC.

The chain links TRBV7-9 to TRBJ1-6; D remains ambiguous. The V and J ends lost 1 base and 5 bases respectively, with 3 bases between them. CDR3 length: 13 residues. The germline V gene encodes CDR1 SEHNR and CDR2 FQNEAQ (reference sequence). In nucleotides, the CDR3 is TGTGCCAGCAGCTTAGGCGATAATTCACCCCTCCACTTT. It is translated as CASSLGDNSPLHF.

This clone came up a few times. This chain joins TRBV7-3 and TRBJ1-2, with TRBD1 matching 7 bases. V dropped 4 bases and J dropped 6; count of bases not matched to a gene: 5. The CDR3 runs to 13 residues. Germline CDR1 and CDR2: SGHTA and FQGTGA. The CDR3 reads CASSSTGMDGYTF. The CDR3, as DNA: TGTGCCAGCAGCTCGACAGGGATGGATGGCTACACCTTC.

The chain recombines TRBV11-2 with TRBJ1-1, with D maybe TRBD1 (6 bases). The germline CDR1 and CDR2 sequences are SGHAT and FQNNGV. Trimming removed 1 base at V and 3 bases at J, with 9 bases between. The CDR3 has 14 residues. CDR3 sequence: CASSLGGLYTEAFF. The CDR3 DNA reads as TGTGCCAGCAGCTTAGGGGGGCTTTACACTGAAGCTTTCTTT.

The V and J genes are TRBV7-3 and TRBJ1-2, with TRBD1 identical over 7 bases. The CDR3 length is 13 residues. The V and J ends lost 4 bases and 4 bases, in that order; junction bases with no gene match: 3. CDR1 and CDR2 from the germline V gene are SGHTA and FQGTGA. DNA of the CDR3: TGTGCCAGCAGCTCAGGGGGGAGCTATGGCTACACCTTC. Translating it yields CASSSGGSYGYTF.

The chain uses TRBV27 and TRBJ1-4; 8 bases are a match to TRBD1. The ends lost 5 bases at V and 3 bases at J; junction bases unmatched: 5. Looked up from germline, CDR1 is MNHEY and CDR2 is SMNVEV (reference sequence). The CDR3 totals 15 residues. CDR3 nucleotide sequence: TGTGCCAGCAGTCAGCAGGGGGCCCCTAATGAAAAACTGTTTTTT. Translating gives CASSQQGAPNEKLFF.

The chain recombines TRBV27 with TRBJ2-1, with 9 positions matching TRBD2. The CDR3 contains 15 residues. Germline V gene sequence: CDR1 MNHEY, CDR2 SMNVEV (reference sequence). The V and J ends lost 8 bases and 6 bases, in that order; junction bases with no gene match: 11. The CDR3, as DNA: TGTGCCAGCTGGTTAGCGGGGGCTATATCCAATGAGCAGTTCTTC. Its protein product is CASWLAGAISNEQFF.